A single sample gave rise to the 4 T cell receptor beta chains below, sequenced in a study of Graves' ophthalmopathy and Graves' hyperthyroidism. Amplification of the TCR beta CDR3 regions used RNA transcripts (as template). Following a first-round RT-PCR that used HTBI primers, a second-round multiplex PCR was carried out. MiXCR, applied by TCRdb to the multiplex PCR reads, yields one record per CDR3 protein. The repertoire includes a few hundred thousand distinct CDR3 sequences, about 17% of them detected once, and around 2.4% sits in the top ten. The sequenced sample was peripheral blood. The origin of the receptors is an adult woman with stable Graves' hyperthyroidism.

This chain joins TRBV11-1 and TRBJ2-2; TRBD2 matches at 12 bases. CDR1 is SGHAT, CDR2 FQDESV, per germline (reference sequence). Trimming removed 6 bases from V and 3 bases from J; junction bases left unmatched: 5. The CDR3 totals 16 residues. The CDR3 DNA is TGTGCCAGCAGTTCGACTAGCGGGAGTTACACCGGGGAGCTGTTTTTT. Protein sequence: CASSSTSGSYTGELFF.

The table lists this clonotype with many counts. The CDR3: CASSQGLGRTLNTIYF. CDR3 sequence (DNA): TGTGCCAGCAGCCAAGGGCTGGGAAGAACGCTGAACACCATATATTTT. V and J are TRBV3-1 and TRBJ1-3; D is ambiguous. The length of the CDR3 is 16 residues. V lost 1 base to trimming and J lost 7 bases, with 17 bases between them. Looked up from germline, CDR1 is LGHDT and CDR2 is YNNKEL (reference sequence).

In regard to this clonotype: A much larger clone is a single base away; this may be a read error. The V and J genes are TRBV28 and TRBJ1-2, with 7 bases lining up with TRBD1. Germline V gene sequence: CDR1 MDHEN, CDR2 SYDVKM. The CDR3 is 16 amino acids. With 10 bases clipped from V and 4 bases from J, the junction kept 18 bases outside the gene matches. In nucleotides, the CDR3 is TGTGCCAACAGAACCCCGACAGGGACGGGATTCTATGGCTACACCTTC. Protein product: CANRTPTGTGFYGYTF.

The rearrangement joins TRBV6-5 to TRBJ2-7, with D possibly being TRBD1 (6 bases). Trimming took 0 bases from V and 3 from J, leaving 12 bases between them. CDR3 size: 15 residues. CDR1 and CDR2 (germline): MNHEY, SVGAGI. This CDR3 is CASSYSVPGDYEQYF. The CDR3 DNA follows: TGTGCCAGCAGTTACTCGGTGCCAGGGGACTACGAGCAGTACTTC.